This entry features one TCR beta chain sequence. These data come from a study of identifying expanded T cells in peripheral blood. Sequenced by immunoSEQ multiplex PCR; TCRdb stores in-frame clones only, minus some. The table has around 78,000 clones, roughly four fifths seen once. The TCR originated in a person aged 18 to 75 in good health. The sample taken for sequencing was blood.

CDR3 nucleotide sequence: TGCGCCAGCAGCCCTAGCGGTGAATGGGAGACCCAGTACTTC. As protein: CASSPSGEWETQYF. V and J are TRBV4-1 and TRBJ2-5; 7 bases agree with TRBD2. The trim removed 4 bases at V and 5 bases at J, leaving 7 bases unmatched. The CDR3 is made up of 14 amino acids. Germline CDR1 and CDR2: MGHRA and YSYEKL.